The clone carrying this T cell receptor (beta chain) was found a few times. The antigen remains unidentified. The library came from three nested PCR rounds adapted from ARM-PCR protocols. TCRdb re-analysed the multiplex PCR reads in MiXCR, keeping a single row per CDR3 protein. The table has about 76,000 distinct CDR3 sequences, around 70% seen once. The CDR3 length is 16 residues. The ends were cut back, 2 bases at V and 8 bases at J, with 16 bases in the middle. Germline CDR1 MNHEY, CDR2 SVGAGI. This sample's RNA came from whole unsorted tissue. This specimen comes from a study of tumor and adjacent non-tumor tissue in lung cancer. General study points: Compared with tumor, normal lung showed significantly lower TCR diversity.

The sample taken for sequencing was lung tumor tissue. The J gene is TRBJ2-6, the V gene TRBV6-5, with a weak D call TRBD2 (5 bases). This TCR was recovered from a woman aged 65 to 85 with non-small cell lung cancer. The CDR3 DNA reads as TGTGCCAGCAGTTACCCGATGGACTCTGAGCCCAACGTCCTGACTTTC. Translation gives CASSYPMDSEPNVLTF.